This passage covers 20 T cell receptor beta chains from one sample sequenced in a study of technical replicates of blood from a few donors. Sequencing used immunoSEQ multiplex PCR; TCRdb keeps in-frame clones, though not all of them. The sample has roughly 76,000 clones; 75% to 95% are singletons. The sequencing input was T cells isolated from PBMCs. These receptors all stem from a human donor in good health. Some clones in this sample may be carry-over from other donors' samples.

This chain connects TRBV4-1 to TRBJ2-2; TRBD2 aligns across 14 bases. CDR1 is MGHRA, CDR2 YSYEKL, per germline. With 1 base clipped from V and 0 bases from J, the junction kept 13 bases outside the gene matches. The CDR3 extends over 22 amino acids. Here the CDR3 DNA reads TGCGCCAGCAGCCAAGGAAGGGCCTACGGGACTAGCGGGAGAGCGAACACCGGGGAGCTGTTTTTT. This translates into CASSQGRAYGTSGRANTGELFF.

Here the CDR3 DNA reads TGTGCCTGGACCGCCGGGACAGGGGGATTCACTGAAGCTTTCTTT. This sequence encodes CAWTAGTGGFTEAFF. The chain recombines TRBV30 with TRBJ1-1; 11 bases are shared with TRBD1. Germline CDR1 GTSNPN, CDR2 SVGIG (reference sequence). The CDR3 has 15 amino acids. Trimming removed 4 bases from V and 4 bases from J; junction bases left unmatched: 8.

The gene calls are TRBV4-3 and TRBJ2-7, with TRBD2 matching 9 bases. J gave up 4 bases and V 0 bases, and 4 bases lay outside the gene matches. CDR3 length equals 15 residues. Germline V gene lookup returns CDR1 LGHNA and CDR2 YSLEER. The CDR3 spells CASSQDLAGPYEQYF. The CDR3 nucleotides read TGCGCCAGCAGCCAAGATCTAGCGGGGCCGTACGAGCAGTACTTC.

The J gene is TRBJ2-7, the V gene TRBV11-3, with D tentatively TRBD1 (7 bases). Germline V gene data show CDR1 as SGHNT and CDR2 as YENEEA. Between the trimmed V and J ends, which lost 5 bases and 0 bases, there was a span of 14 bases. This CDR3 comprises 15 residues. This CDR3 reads CASSTQGGLSYEQYF. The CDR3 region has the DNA TGTGCCAGCAGCACCCAGGGGGGCCTCTCCTACGAGCAGTACTTC.

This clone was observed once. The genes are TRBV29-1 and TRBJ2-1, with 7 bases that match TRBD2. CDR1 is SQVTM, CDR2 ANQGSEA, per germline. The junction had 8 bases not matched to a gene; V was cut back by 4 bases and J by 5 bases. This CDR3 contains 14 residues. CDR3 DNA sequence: TGCAGCGTTGCCCCCAGCGGGGCCAACAATGAGCAGTTCTTC. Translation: CSVAPSGANNEQFF.

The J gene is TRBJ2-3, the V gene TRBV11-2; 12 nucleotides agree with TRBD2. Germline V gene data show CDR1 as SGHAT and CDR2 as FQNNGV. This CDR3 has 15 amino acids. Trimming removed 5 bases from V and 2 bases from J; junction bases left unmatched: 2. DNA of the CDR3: TGTGCCAGCAGCCCTAGCGGGAGGGACACAGATACGCAGTATTTT. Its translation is CASSPSGRDTDTQYF. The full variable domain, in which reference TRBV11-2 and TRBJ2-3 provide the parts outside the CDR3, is EAGVAQSPRYKIIEKRQSVAFWCNPISGHATLYWYQQILGQGPKLLIQFQNNGVVDDSQLPKDRFSAERLKGVDSTLKIQPAKLEDSAVYLCASSPSGRDTDTQYFGPGTRLTVL.

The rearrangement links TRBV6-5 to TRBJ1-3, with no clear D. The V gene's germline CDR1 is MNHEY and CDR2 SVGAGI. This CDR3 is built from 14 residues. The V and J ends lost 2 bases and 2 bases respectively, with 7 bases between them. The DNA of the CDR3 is TGTGCCAGCAGTTACAGGAGGACTGGAAACACCATATATTTT. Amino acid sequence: CASSYRRTGNTIYF.

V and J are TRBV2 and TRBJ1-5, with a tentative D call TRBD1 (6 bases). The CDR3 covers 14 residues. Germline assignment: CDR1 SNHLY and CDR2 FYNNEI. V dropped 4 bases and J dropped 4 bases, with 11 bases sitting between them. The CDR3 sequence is CASSGQAQNQPQHF. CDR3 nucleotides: TGTGCCAGCAGTGGACAGGCGCAAAATCAGCCCCAGCATTTT.

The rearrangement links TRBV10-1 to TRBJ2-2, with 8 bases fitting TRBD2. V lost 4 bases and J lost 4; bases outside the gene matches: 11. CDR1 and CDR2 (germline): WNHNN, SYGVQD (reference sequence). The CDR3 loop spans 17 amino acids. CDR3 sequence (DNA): TGCGCCAGCAGTGCAATAGCCGGGACTAGATTCACCGGGGAGCTGTTTTTT. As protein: CASSAIAGTRFTGELFF.

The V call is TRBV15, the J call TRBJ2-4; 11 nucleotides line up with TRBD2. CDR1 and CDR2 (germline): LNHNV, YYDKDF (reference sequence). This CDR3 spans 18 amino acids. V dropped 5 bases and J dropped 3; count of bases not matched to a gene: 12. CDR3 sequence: CATSLQGLAVLGKNIQYF. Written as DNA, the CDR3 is TGTGCCACCAGCTTACAGGGACTAGCGGTCCTAGGCAAAAACATTCAGTACTTC.

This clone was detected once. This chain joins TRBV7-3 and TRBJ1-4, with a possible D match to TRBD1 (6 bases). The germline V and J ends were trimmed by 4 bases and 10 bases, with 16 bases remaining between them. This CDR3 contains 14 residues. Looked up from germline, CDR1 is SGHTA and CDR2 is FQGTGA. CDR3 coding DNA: TGTGCCAGCAGCTGGGGGGGGGCTGAGGGAAAACTGTTTTTT. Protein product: CASSWGGAEGKLFF.

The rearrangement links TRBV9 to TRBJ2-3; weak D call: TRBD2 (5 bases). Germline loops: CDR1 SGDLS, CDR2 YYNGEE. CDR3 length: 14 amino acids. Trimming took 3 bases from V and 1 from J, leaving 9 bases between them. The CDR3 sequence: CASSAWGGTDTQYF. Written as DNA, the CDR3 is TGTGCCAGCAGCGCTTGGGGAGGCACAGATACGCAGTATTTT.

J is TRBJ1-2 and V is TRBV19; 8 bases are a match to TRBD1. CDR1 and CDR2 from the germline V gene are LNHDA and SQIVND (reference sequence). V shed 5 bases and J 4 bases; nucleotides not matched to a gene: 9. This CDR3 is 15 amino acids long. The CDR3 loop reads CASSPPGRGLYGYTF. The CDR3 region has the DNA TGTGCCAGTAGTCCCCCAGGCAGGGGGCTCTATGGCTACACCTTC.

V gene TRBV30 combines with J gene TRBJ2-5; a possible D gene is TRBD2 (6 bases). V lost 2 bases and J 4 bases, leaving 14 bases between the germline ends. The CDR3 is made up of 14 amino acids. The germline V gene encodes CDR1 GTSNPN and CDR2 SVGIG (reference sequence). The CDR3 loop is CAWSLNSGAETQYF. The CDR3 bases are TGTGCCTGGAGTTTAAATAGCGGCGCAGAGACCCAGTACTTC.

The CDR3 reads CASSQDTRLGLYNEQFF. The CDR3 DNA reads as TGCGCCAGCAGCCAAGATACCCGTTTGGGCCTGTACAATGAGCAGTTCTTC. V is TRBV4-1 and J is TRBJ2-1, with D uncertain. Germline V gene sequence: CDR1 MGHRA, CDR2 YSYEKL. V was shortened by 0 bases and J by 4 bases, with 16 bases between the two germline ends. CDR3 size: 17 residues.

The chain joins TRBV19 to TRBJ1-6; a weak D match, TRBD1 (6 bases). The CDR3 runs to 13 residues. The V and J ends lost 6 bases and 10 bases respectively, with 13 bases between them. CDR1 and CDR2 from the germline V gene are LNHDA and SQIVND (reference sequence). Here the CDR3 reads CASRSGVGSPLHF. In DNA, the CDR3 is TGTGCCAGTAGGTCAGGGGTGGGCTCACCCCTCCACTTT.

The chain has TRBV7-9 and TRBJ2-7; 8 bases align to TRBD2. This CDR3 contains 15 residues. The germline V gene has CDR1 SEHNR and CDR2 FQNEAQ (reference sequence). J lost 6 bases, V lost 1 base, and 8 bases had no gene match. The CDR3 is CASSLGMGLETEQYF. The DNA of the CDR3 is TGTGCCAGCAGCTTAGGGATGGGACTAGAGACCGAGCAGTACTTC.

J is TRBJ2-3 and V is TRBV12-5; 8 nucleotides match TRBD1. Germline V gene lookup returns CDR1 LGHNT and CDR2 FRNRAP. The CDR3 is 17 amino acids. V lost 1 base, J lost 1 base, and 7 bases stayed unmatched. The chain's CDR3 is CASGLGTGNFGTDTQYF. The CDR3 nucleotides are TGTGCTAGTGGTTTGGGGACAGGGAATTTTGGCACAGATACGCAGTATTTT.

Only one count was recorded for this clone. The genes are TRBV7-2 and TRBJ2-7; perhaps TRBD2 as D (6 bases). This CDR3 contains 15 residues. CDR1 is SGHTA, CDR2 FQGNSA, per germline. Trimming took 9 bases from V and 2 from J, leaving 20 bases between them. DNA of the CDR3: TGTGCCAGTAAAACTCCCGGGACTGTTACCTACGAGCAGTACTTC. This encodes CASKTPGTVTYEQYF.

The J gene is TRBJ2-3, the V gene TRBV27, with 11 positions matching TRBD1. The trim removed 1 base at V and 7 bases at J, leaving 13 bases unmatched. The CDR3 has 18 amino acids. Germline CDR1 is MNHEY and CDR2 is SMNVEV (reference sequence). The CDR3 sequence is CASSLYGDRGATSNTQYF. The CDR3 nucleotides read TGTGCCAGCAGTTTATACGGGGACAGGGGGGCCACTTCAAATACGCAGTATTTT.